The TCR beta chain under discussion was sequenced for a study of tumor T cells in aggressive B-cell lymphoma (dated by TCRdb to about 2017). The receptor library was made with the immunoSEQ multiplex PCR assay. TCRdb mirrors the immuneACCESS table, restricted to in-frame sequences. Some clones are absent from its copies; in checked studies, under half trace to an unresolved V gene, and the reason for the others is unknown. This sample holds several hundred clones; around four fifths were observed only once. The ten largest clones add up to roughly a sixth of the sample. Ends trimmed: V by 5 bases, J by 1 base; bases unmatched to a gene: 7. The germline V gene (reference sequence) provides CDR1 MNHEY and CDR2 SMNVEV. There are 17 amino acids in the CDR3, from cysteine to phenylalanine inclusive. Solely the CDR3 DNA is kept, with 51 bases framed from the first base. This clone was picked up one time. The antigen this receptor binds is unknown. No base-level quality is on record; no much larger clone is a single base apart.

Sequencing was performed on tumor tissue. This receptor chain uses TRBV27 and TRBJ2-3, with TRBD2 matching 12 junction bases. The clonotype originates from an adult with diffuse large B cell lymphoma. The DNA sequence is TGTGCCAGCAGTCCACGATGGACTAGCGGGGGCACAGATACGCAGTATTTT. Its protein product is CASSPRWTSGGTDTQYF.